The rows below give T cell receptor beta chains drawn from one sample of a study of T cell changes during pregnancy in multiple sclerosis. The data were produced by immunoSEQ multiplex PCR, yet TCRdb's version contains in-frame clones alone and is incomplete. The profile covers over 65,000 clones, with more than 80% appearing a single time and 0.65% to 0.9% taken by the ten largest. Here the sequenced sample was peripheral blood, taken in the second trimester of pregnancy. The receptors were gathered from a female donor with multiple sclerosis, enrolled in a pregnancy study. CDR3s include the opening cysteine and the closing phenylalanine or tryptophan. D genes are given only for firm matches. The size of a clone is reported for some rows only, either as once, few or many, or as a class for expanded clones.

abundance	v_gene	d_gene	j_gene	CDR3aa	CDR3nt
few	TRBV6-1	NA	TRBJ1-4	CASSERVDEKLFF	TGTGCCAGCAGTGAGAGGGTCGATGAAAAACTGTTTTTT
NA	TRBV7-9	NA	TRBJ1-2	CASSIQGSDGYTF	TGTGCCAGCAGTATACAGGGATCTGATGGCTACACCTTC
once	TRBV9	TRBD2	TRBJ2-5	CASSATSGGAAETQYF	TGTGCCAGCAGCGCGACTAGCGGGGGGGCCGCAGAGACCCAGTACTTC
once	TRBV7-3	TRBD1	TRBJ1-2	CASSLLRQGGGYTF	TGTGCCAGCAGCCTCCTACGACAGGGTGGCGGCTACACCTTC
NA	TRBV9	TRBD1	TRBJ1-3	CASSVGRGQTLNTIYF	TGTGCCAGCAGCGTAGGTAGGGGACAGACACTAAACACCATATATTTT
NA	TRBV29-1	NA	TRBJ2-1	CSVEIGRGSHNEQFF	TGCAGCGTTGAAATCGGTAGGGGATCGCACAATGAGCAGTTCTTC
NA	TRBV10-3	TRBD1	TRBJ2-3	CARRDRETDTQYF	TGTGCCAGAAGGGACAGGGAAACAGATACGCAGTATTTT
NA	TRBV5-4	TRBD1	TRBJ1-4	CASSHGQARNEKLFF	TGTGCCAGCAGCCACGGACAGGCCCGAAATGAAAAACTGTTTTTT
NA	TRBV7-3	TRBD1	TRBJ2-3	CASSLTGQGAVTDTQYF	TGTGCCAGCAGCTTAACTGGACAGGGGGCGGTAACAGATACGCAGTATTTT
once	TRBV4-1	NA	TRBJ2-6	CASSQVARDSGANVLTF	TGCGCCAGCAGCCAAGTGGCCAGGGACTCTGGGGCCAACGTCCTGACTTTC
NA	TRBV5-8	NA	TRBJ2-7	CASSLAHEQYF	TGTGCCAGCAGCTTAGCCCACGAGCAGTACTTC
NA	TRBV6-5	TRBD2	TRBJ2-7	CASSYTRGGSYEQYF	TGTGCCAGCAGTTATACCCGGGGGGGGTCCTACGAGCAGTACTTC
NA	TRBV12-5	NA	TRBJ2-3	CASARGTDTQYF	TGTGCTAGTGCTAGAGGCACAGATACGCAGTATTTT
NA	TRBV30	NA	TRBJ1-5	CAWNRRDQPQHF	TGTGCCTGGAATCGGAGAGACCAGCCCCAGCATTTT
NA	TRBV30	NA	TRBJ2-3	CAWRFRGTDTQYF	TGTGCCTGGAGGTTTAGGGGGACAGATACGCAGTATTTT
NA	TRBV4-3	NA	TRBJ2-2	CASSQGEYGELFF	TGCGCCAGCAGCCAAGGAGAGTACGGGGAGCTGTTTTTT
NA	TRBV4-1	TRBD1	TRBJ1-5	CASSHPDREVQPQHF	TGCGCCAGCAGCCATCCGGACAGGGAGGTTCAGCCCCAGCATTTT
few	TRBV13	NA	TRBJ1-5	CASSSHMEAQHF	TGTGCCAGCAGCTCCCACATGGAGGCCCAGCATTTT
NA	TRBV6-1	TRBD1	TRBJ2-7	CANGQGWYEQYF	TGTGCCAACGGACAGGGATGGTACGAGCAGTACTTC
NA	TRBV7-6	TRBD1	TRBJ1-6	CASSLAPSGQGDSPLHF	TGTGCCAGCAGCTTAGCCCCATCCGGACAGGGGGATTCACCCCTCCACTTT
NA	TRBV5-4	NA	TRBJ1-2	CASSSRPDRALYGYTF	TGTGCCAGCAGCTCTCGCCCGGACAGAGCACTCTATGGCTACACCTTC